The rows below give T cell receptor beta chains drawn from one sample of a study of cytomegalovirus exposure and HLA in healthy donors. The data were produced by immunoSEQ multiplex PCR, yet TCRdb's version contains in-frame clones alone and is incomplete. This sample's table has about 120,000 clones. Sequenced input: PBMCs. These receptors were collected from a woman aged 40-49 years in good health and CMV-seropositive. CDR3s include the opening cysteine and the closing phenylalanine or tryptophan. A D gene is named only where the DNA matches it firmly.

CDR3: CASSSLREQYF; DNA: TGTGCCAGCAGCTCCCTGAGGGAGCAGTACTTC; D: -; V: TRBV7-2; length: 11; J: TRBJ2-7
CDR3: CASSPGTRSPETQYF; DNA: TGTGCCAGCAGCCCCGGGACTAGGTCGCCAGAGACCCAGTACTTC; D: TRBD2; V: TRBV7-2; length: 15; J: TRBJ2-5
CDR3: CATPPGQGDGYTF; DNA: TGTGCCACACCCCCGGGACAGGGGGATGGCTACACCTTC; D: TRBD1; V: TRBV28; length: 13; J: TRBJ1-2
CDR3: CASRTSGRTFPGELFF; DNA: TGTGCCAGCAGAACTAGCGGGAGGACGTTCCCCGGGGAGCTGTTTTTT; D: TRBD2; V: TRBV7-2; length: 16; J: TRBJ2-2
CDR3: CASSFGQQGDTIYF; DNA: TGTGCCAGCAGCTTCGGACAGCAGGGAGACACCATATATTTT; D: -; V: TRBV11-3; length: 14; J: TRBJ1-3
CDR3: CASSLGTGSLGDTQYF; DNA: TGCGCCAGCAGCTTGGGCACAGGGAGCCTAGGAGATACGCAGTATTTT; D: -; V: TRBV5-1; length: 16; J: TRBJ2-3
CDR3: CASSDGNPTRKQPQHF; DNA: TGCGCCAGCAGTGATGGAAATCCGACGCGGAAGCAGCCCCAGCATTTT; D: -; V: TRBV10-2; length: 16; J: TRBJ1-5
CDR3: CASSLTPSGANVLTF; DNA: TGTGCCAGCAGTTTGACACCTTCTGGGGCCAACGTCCTGACTTTC; D: -; V: TRBV28; length: 15; J: TRBJ2-6
CDR3: CASSIRDSDQPQHF; DNA: TGTGCCAGTAGTATAAGGGACAGCGATCAGCCCCAGCATTTT; D: TRBD1; V: TRBV19; length: 14; J: TRBJ1-5
CDR3: CASSNEPNEKLFF; DNA: TGTGCCAGTAGTAATGAGCCTAATGAAAAACTGTTTTTT; D: -; V: TRBV19; length: 13; J: TRBJ1-4
CDR3: CASTQDRGTGELFF; DNA: TGTGCCAGCACCCAAGACCGGGGCACCGGGGAGCTGTTTTTT; D: -; V: TRBV2; length: 14; J: TRBJ2-2
CDR3: CARSLAEFAGNTIYF; DNA: TGTGCCAGAAGCTTGGCCGAGTTTGCCGGAAACACCATATATTTT; D: -; V: TRBV5-3; length: 15; J: TRBJ1-3
CDR3: CASSFALGAYGYTF; DNA: TGTGCCAGCAGTTTTGCCCTCGGTGCCTATGGCTACACCTTC; D: -; V: TRBV28; length: 14; J: TRBJ1-2
CDR3: CASSQVRTGEDEQYF; DNA: TGCGCCAGCAGCCAAGTAAGGACAGGGGAAGACGAGCAGTACTTC; D: TRBD1; V: TRBV4-3; length: 15; J: TRBJ2-7
CDR3: CASSRGQFNQPQHF; DNA: TGTGCCAGCAGCAGGGGACAGTTTAATCAGCCCCAGCATTTT; D: TRBD1; V: TRBV9; length: 14; J: TRBJ1-5
CDR3: CASSGPSNQPQHF; DNA: TGTGCCAGCAGTGGCCCTTCAAATCAGCCCCAGCATTTT; D: -; V: TRBV6-6; length: 13; J: TRBJ1-5
CDR3: CASSATAGGGQGWGGYTF; DNA: TGTGCCAGCAGCGCCACCGCAGGGGGGGGACAGGGATGGGGTGGCTACACCTTC; D: TRBD1; V: TRBV9; length: 18; J: TRBJ1-2
CDR3: CASSLASNQPQHF; DNA: TGCGCCAGCAGCTTAGCTAGCAATCAGCCCCAGCATTTT; D: -; V: TRBV5-1; length: 13; J: TRBJ1-5
CDR3: CASSGAGTPYNEQFF; DNA: TGTGCCAGCAGCGGGGCCGGGACACCTTACAATGAGCAGTTCTTC; D: -; V: TRBV5-4; length: 15; J: TRBJ2-1
CDR3: CASSRPGQNNEQFF; DNA: TGCGCCAGCAGCCGACCGGGACAGAACAATGAGCAGTTCTTC; D: TRBD1; V: TRBV5-1; length: 14; J: TRBJ2-1
CDR3: CSVEGENYGYTF; DNA: TGCAGCGTTGAGGGAGAGAACTATGGCTACACCTTC; D: -; V: TRBV29-1; length: 12; J: TRBJ1-2
CDR3: CATSGSRTGSKQYF; DNA: TGTGCCACCAGCGGAAGCCGGACAGGGAGTAAGCAGTATTTT; D: TRBD1; V: TRBV15; length: 14; J: TRBJ2-3
CDR3: CASSAPGLAGYEQYF; DNA: TGTGCCAGCAGCGCTCCGGGACTAGCGGGCTACGAGCAGTACTTC; D: TRBD2; V: TRBV5-6; length: 15; J: TRBJ2-7
CDR3: CASSRRSGQATDTQYF; DNA: TGTGCCAGCTCACGGAGATCGGGACAGGCTACAGATACGCAGTATTTT; D: TRBD1; V: TRBV18; length: 16; J: TRBJ2-3
CDR3: CASGSGAGGELFF; DNA: TGTGCTAGTGGTTCAGGGGCGGGCGGGGAGCTGTTTTTT; D: -; V: TRBV12-5; length: 13; J: TRBJ2-2
CDR3: CASSLTSGRALWNEQFF; DNA: TGCGCCAGCAGCTTGACTAGCGGGAGGGCCCTATGGAATGAGCAGTTCTTC; D: TRBD2; V: TRBV5-1; length: 17; J: TRBJ2-1
CDR3: CASSRRWIDEQYF; DNA: TGTGCCAGCAGTCGGAGATGGATTGACGAGCAGTACTTC; D: -; V: TRBV27; length: 13; J: TRBJ2-7
CDR3: CASSQGLAGVYEQYF; DNA: TGTGCCAGCAGCCAGGGACTAGCGGGAGTGTACGAGCAGTACTTC; D: TRBD2; V: TRBV7-8; length: 15; J: TRBJ2-7
CDR3: CATTGQGQNTEAFF; DNA: TGTGCCACCACGGGACAGGGACAGAACACTGAAGCTTTCTTT; D: TRBD1; V: TRBV10-3; length: 14; J: TRBJ1-1